The clone carrying this TCR beta chain was recorded a few times. Its specificity is not known. The sample is drawn from a study of T-cell memory formation after mild COVID-19. Study details: TCR clustering was largely donor specific.

General study points: Clones shrinking between day 15 and 85 showed a balanced CD4/CD8 split, and those that grew later tilted toward CD4+.

The length of the CDR3 is 16 residues. Trimming took 4 bases from V and 0 from J; bases not matched to a gene: 6. The germline gives CDR1 MGHRA, CDR2 YSYEKL. 5'RACE primed at constant segments yielded TCR alpha and TCR beta cDNA libraries bearing sample barcodes and UMIs. TCRdb reprocessed the 5' RACE reads via MiXCR and lists one record per CDR3 protein. Among about 560,000 distinct CDR3 sequences, roughly a fifth were seen once, and the ten largest hold around 9.2%. The chain uses TRBV4-1 and TRBJ2-1; 7 bases fit TRBD2. Sample: PBMCs or a T cell subset sorted from them (not recorded which). The TCR sequence derives from an adult woman who had mild COVID-19 (a few samples of this study predate the infection). Cell type and time point are not known. The chain's CDR3 is CASSPGSGDSYNEQFF. The CDR3 nucleotides are TGCGCCAGCAGCCCCGGAAGCGGGGACTCCTACAATGAGCAGTTCTTC.